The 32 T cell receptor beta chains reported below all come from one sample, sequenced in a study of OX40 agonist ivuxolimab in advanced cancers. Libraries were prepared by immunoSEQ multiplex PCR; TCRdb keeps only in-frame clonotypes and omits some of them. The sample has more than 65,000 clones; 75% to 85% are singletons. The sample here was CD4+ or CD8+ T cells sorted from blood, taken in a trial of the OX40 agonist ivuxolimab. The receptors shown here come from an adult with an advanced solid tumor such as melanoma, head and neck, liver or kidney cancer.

The CDR3 sequence: CASRPRQGAYTEAFF. For the CDR3, the DNA is TGTGCCAGTAGGCCGAGACAGGGGGCTTACACTGAAGCTTTCTTT. J is TRBJ1-1 and V is TRBV19; TRBD1 matches at 10 bases. The V gene end was trimmed by 6 bases and the J gene end by 3 bases; junction bases not matched to a gene: 7. Germline lookup yields CDR1 LNHDA and CDR2 SQIVND (reference sequence). CDR3 length: 15 amino acids.

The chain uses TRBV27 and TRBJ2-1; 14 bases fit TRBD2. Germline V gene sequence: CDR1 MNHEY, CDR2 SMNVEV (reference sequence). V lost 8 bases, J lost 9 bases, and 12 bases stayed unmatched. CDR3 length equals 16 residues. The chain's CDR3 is CASGEVGLAGGFEQFF. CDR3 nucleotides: TGTGCCAGCGGGGAAGTTGGACTAGCGGGAGGCTTTGAGCAGTTCTTC.

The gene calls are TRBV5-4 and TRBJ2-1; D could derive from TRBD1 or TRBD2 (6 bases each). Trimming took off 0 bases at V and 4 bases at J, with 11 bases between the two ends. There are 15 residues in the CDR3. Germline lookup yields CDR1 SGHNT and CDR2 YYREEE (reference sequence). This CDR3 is CASSLDGGRYNEQFF. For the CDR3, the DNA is TGTGCCAGCAGCTTGGACGGGGGCCGGTACAATGAGCAGTTCTTC.

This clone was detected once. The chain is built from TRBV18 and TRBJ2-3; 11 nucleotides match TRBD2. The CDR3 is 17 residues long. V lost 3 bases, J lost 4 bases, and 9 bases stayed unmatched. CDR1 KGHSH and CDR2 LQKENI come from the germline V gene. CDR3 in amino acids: CASSPRASGRSPDTQYF. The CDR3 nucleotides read TGTGCCAGCTCACCTCGAGCTAGCGGGAGGTCCCCAGATACGCAGTATTTT.

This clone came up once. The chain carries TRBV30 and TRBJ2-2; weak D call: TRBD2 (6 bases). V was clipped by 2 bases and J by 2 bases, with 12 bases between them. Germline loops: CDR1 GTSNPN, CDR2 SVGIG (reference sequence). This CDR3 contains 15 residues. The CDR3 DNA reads TGTGCCTGGAGTCGAGGCGGGACTAACACCGGGGAGCTGTTTTTT. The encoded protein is CAWSRGGTNTGELFF.

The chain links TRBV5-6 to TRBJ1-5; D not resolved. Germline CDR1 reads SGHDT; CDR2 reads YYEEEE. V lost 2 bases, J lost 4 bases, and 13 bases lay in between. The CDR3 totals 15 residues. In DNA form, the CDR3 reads TGTGCCAGCAGCTTCGGGATCACCAAGAATCAGCCCCAGCATTTT. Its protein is CASSFGITKNQPQHF.

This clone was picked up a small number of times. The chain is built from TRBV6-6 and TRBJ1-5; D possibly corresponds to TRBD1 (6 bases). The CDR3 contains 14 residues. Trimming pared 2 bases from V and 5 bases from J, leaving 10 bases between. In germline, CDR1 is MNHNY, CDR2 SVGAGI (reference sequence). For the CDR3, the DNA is TGTGCCAGCAGTTACGGGGCAGGGGATCAGCCCCAGCATTTT. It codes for CASSYGAGDQPQHF.

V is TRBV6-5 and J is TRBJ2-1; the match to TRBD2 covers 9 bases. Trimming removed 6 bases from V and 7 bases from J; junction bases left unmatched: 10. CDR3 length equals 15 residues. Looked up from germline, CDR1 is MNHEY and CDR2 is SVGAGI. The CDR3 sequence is CASRKPSGTGNEQFF. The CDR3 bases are TGTGCCAGCAGGAAACCTAGCGGGACGGGTAATGAGCAGTTCTTC.

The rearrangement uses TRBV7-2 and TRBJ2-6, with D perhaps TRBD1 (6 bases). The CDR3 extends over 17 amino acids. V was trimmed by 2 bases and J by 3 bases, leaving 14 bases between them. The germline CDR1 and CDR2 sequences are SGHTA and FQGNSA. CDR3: CASSLRGQVGGANVLTF. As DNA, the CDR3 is TGTGCCAGCAGCTTAAGGGGACAAGTGGGTGGGGCCAACGTCCTGACTTTC.

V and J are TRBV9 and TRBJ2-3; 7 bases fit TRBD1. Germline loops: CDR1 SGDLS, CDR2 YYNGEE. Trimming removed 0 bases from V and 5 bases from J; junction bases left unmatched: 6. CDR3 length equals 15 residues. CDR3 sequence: CASSVAGQLEDTQYF. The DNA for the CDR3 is TGTGCCAGCAGCGTAGCGGGACAGCTTGAAGATACGCAGTATTTT.

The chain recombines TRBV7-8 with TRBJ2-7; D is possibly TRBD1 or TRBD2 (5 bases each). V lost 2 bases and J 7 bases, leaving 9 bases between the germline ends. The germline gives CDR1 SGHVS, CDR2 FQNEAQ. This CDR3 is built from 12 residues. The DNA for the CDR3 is TGTGCCAGCAGCTTAACGGGACGGGAGCAGTACTTC. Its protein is CASSLTGREQYF.

The chain's CDR3 is CASSAGAGTGTYEQYF. The CDR3 nucleotides are TGTGCCAGCAGCGCCGGGGCCGGGACAGGTACCTACGAGCAGTACTTC. This chain connects TRBV9 to TRBJ2-7; 8 nucleotides match TRBD1. This CDR3 is built from 16 residues. The germline V gene encodes CDR1 SGDLS and CDR2 YYNGEE. V gave up 3 bases and J gave up 2 bases; unmatched junction bases: 10.

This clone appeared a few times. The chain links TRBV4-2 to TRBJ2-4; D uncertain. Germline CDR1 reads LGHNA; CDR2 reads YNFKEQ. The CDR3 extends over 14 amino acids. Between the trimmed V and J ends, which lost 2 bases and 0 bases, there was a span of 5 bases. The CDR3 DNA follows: TGTGCCAGCAGCCAAATGCTAGCCAAAAACATTCAGTACTTC. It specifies CASSQMLAKNIQYF.

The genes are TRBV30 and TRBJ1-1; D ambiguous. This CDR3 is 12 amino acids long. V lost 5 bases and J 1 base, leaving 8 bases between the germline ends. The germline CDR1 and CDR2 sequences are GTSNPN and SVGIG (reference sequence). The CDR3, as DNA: TGTGCCTGGGCAACGGAGAACACTGAAGCTTTCTTT. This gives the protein CAWATENTEAFF.

The CDR3 sequence: CASSLMAGSGNTIYF. The CDR3 DNA is TGCGCCAGCAGCTTAATGGCGGGTTCTGGAAACACCATATATTTT. This chain links TRBV5-1 with TRBJ1-3; D gene uncertain. CDR3 size: 15 residues. With 2 bases removed from V and 1 base from J, the gap between germline ends came to 10 bases. Germline CDR1 reads SGHRS; CDR2 reads YFSETQ.

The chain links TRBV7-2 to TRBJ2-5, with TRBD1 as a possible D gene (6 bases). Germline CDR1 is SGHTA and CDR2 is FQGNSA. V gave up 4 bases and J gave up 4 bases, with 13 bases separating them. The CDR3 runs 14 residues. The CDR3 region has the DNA TGTGCCAGCAGCTCTACAGGGAAGGGAGAGACCCAGTACTTC. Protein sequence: CASSSTGKGETQYF.

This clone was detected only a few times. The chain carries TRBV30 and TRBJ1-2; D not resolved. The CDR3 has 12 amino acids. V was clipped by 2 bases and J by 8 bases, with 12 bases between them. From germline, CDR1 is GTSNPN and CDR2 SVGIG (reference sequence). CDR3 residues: CAWSRQSKGYTF. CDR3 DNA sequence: TGTGCCTGGAGTCGGCAGAGCAAGGGCTACACCTTC. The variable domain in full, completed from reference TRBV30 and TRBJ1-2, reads SQTIHQWPATLVQPVGSPLSLECTVEGTSNPNLYWYRQAAGRGLQLLFYSVGIGQISSEVPQNLSASRPQDRQFILSSKKLLLSDSGFYLCAWSRQSKGYTFGSGTRLTVV.

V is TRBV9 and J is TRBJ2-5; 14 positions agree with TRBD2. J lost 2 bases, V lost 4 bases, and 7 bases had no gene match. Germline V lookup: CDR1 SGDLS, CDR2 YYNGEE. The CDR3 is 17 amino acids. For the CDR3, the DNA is TGTGCCAGCAGCAGTGGACTAGCGGGGGGTACACAAGAGACCCAGTACTTC. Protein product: CASSSGLAGGTQETQYF. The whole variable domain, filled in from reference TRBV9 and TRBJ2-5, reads DSGVTQTPKHLITATGQRVTLRCSPRSGDLSVYWYQQSLDQGLQFLIQYYNGEERAKGNILERFSAQQFPDLHSELNLSSLELGDSALYFCASSSGLAGGTQETQYFGPGTRLLVL.

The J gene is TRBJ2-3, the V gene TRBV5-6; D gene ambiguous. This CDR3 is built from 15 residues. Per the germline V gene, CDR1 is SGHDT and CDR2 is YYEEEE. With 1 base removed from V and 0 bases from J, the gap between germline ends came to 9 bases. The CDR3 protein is CASSLWTASTDTQYF. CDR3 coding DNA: TGTGCCAGCAGCTTGTGGACGGCAAGCACAGATACGCAGTATTTT.

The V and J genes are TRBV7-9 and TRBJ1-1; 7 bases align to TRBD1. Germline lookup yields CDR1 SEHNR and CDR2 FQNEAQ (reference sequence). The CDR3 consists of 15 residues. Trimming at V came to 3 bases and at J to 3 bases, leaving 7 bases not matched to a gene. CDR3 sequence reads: CASSFWGQMDTEAFF. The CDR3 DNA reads TGTGCCAGCAGCTTCTGGGGACAGATGGACACTGAAGCTTTCTTT. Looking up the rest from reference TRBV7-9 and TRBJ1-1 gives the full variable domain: DTGVSQNPRHKITKRGQNVTFRCDPISEHNRLYWYRQTLGQGPEFLTYFQNEAQLEKSRLLSDRFSAERPKGSFSTLEIQRTEQGDSAMYLCASSFWGQMDTEAFFGQGTRLTVV.

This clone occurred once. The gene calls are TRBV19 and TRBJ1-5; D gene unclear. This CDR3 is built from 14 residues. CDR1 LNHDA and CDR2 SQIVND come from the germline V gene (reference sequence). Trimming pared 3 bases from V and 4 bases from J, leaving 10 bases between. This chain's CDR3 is CASSIRAANQPQHF. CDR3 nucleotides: TGTGCCAGTAGTATTCGGGCCGCTAATCAGCCCCAGCATTTT.

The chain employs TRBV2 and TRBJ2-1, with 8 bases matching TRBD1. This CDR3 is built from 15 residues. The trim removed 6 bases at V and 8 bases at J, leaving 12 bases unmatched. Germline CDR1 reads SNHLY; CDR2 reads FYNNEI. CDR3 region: CASRDGSTGVDEQFF. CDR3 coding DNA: TGTGCCAGCAGGGACGGCTCGACAGGGGTGGATGAGCAGTTCTTC. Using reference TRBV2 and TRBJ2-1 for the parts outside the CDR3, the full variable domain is EPEVTQTPSHQVTQMGQEVILRCVPISNHLYFYWYRQILGQKVEFLVSFYNNEISEKSEIFDDQFSVERPDGSNFTLKIRSTKLEDSAMYFCASRDGSTGVDEQFFGPGTRLTVL.

The CDR3 DNA is TGTGCCAGCAGCTTGTTAGCGGGGGGCCTCCGACAAGAGACCCAGTACTTC. This sequence encodes CASSLLAGGLRQETQYF. This chain connects TRBV5-6 to TRBJ2-5; 10 bases agree with TRBD2. The germline V gene has CDR1 SGHDT and CDR2 YYEEEE. CDR3 length equals 17 residues. J gave up 2 bases and V 1 base, and 8 bases lay outside the gene matches.

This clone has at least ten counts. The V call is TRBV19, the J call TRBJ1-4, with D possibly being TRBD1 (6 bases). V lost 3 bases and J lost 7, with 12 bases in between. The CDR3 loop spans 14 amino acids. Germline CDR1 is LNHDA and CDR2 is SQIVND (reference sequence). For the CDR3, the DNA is TGTGCCAGTAGTATGGTGACAGGTGGTGAAAAACTGTTTTTT. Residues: CASSMVTGGEKLFF.

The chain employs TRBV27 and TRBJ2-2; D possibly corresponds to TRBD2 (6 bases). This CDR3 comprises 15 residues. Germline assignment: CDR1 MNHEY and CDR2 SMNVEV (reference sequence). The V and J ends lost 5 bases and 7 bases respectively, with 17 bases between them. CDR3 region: CASSLYPGTFGELFF. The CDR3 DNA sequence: TGTGCCAGCAGTCTCTATCCCGGGACTTTCGGGGAGCTGTTTTTT.

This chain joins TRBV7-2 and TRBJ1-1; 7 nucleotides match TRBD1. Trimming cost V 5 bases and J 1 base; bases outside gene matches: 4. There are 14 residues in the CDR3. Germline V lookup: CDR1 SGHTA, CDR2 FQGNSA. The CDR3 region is CASSAQGTNTEAFF. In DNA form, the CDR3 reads TGTGCCAGCAGCGCACAGGGGACGAACACTGAAGCTTTCTTT.

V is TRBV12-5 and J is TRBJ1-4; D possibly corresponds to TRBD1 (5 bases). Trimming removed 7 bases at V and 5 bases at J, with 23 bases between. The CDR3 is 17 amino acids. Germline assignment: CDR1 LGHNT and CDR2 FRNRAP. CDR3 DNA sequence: TGTGCTAGTGCCTTTTCCCCCCGGGGGTGGAGGAATGAAAAACTGTTTTTT. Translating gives CASAFSPRGWRNEKLFF.

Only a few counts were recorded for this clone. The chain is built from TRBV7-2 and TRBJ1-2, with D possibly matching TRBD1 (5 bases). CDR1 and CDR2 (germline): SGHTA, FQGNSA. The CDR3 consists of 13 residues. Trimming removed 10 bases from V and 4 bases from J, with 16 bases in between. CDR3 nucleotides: TGTGCCACGGAGAGGGGACTCATCTATGGCTACACCTTC. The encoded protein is CATERGLIYGYTF.

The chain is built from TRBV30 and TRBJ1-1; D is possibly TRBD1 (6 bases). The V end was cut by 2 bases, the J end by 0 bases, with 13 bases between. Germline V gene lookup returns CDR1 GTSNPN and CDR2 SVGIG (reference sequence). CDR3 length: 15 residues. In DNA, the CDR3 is TGTGCCTGGAGTAGGGGGGCAGGCGTGAACACTGAAGCTTTCTTT. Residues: CAWSRGAGVNTEAFF.

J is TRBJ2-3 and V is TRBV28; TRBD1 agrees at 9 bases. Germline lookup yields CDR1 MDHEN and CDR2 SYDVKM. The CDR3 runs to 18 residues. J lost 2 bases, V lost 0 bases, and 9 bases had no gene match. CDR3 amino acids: CASSLWGKTGGDTDTQYF. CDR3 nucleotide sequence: TGTGCCAGCAGTTTATGGGGCAAGACAGGGGGAGACACAGATACGCAGTATTTT.

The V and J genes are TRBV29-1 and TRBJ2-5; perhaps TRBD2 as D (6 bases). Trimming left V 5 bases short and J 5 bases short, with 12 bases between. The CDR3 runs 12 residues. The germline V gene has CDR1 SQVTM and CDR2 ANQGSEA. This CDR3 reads CSVSMEGETQYF. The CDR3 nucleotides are TGCAGCGTTTCCATGGAGGGGGAGACCCAGTACTTC.

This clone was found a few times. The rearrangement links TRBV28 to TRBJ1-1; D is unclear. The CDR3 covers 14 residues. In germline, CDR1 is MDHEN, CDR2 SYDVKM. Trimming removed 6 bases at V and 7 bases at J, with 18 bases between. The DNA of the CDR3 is TGTGCCAGCAGGGACTCGACGGCAGTTAATGAAGCTTTCTTT. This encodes CASRDSTAVNEAFF.